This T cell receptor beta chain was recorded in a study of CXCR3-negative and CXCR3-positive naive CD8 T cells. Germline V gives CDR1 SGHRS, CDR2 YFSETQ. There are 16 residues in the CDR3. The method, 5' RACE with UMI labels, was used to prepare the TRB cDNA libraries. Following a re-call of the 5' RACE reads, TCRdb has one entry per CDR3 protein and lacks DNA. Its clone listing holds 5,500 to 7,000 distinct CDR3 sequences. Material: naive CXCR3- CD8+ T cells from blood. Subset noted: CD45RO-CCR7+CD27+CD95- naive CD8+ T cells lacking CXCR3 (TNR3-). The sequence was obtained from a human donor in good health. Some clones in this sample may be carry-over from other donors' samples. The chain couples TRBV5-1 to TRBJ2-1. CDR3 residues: CASSLAGVIPYNEQFF.